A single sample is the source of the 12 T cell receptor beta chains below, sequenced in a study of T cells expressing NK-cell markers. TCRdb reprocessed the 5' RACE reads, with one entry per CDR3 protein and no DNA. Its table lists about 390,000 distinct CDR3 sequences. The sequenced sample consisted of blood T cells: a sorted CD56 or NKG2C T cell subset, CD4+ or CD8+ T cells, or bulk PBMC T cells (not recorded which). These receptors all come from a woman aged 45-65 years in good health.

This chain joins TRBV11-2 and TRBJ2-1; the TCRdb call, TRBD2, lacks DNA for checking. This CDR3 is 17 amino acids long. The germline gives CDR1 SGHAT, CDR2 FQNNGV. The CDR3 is CASTPLAESGRVGEQFF.

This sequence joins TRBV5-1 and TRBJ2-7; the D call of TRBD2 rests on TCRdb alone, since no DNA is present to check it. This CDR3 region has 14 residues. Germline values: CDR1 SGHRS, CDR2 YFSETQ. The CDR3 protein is CASSETSWGDEQYF. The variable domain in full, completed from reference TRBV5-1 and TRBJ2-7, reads KAGVTQTPRYLIKTRGQQVTLSCSPISGHRSVSWYQQTPGQGLQFLFEYFSETQRNKGNFPGRFSGRQFSNSRSEMNVSTLELGDSALYLCASSETSWGDEQYFGPGTRLTVT.

The chain's CDR3 is CASSLTGSETQYF. The J gene is TRBJ2-5, the V gene TRBV27; there is no DNA to check the TCRdb D call of TRBD1. Per germline, CDR1 MNHEY and CDR2 SMNVEV (reference sequence). This CDR3 is 13 amino acids long.

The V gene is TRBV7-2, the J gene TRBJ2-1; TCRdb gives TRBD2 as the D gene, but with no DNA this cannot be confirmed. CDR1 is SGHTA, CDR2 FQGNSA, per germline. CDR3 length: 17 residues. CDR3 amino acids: CASSLEWTSGIRNEQFF.

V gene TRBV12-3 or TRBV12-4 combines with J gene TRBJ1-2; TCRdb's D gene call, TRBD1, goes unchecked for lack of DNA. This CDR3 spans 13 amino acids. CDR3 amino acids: CASSRGQGFSYTF.

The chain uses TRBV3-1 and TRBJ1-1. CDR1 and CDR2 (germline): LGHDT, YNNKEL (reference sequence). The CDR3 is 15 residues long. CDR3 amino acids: CASSQDRSGRTEAFF.

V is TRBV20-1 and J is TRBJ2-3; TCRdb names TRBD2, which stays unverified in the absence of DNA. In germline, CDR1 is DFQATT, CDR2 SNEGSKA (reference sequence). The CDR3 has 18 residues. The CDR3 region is CSARRRTSGRRGTDTQYF.

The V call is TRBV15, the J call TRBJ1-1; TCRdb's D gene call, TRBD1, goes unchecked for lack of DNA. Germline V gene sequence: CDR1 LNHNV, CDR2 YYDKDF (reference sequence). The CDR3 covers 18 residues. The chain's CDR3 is CATSTTPVTGPLDTEAFF.

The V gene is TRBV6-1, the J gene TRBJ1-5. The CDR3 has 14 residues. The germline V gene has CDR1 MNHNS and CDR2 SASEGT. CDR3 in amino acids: CASSEGQLNQPQHF.

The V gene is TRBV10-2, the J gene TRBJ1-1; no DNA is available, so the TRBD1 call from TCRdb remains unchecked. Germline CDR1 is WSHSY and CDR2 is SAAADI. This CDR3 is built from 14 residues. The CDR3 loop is CASSDLGGSTEAFF.

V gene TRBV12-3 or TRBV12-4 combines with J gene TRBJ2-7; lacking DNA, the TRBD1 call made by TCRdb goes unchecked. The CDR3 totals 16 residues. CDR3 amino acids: CASSSRGSREYEEQYF.

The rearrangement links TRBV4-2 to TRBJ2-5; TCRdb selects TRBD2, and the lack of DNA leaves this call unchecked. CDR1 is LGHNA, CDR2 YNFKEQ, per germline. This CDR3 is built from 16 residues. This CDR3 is CASSAGTSGAQETQYF.